Below, 19 T cell receptor beta chains from the same sample are listed, as sequenced in a study of shared T cell receptors in the human thymus. Assay: immunoSEQ multiplex PCR; the TCRdb copy retains only in-frame clones and omits some. This sample yields 450,000 to 650,000 clones, of which more than 75% are seen a single time; more than 0.01% belongs to the top ten. The same sample was also studied in work on human thymus T cells.

The sample comprised thymocytes. These receptors all come from a boy under two years old with a congenital heart defect.

V gene TRBV4-1 combines with J gene TRBJ1-4; D is undetermined. Germline V gene lookup returns CDR1 MGHRA and CDR2 YSYEKL. This CDR3 comprises 16 residues. V lost 1 base to trimming and J lost 5 bases, with 14 bases between them. The CDR3 DNA reads as TGCGCCAGCAGCCAAGGGAGGCGGATGGAGAATGAAAAACTGTTTTTT. It codes for CASSQGRRMENEKLFF.

This chain uses TRBV11-2 with TRBJ1-2; tentative D call: TRBD1 (5 bases). V shed 6 bases and J shed 6 bases, with 11 bases lying between them. From germline, CDR1 is SGHAT and CDR2 FQNNGV. The CDR3 loop spans 12 amino acids. The CDR3 here is CASSFNRNGYTF. In DNA, the CDR3 is TGTGCCAGCAGTTTCAACAGGAATGGCTACACCTTC.

This chain joins TRBV5-5 and TRBJ2-1, with TRBD2 matching 8 bases. V lost 4 bases and J lost 8; bases outside the gene matches: 8. The CDR3 consists of 14 residues. Germline CDR1 SGHKS, CDR2 YYEKEE (reference sequence). The CDR3, as DNA: TGTGCCAGCAGCCGATCCGGGACTAGATATGAGCAGTTCTTC. Amino acids: CASSRSGTRYEQFF.

This clone was seen just once. V and J are TRBV28 and TRBJ2-3, with D perhaps TRBD2 (5 bases). Germline CDR1 is MDHEN and CDR2 is SYDVKM. V lost 5 bases to trimming and J lost 2 bases, with 26 bases between them. The CDR3 covers 19 residues. As DNA, the CDR3 is TGTGCCAGCAGTCCCGGCTCGATCAGGACTTCACGCGCCACAGATACGCAGTATTTT. This gives the protein CASSPGSIRTSRATDTQYF.

The genes are TRBV6-5 and TRBJ2-2, with TRBD2 identical over 15 bases. Germline V CDR1 and CDR2: MNHEY, SVGAGI. The CDR3 covers 15 residues. The CDR3 DNA reads TGTACGTCCGGGACTAGCGGGAGGTCGGCCGGGGAGCTGTTTTTT. It specifies CTSGTSGRSAGELFF.

This clone appeared once. The V gene is TRBV2, the J gene TRBJ2-6, with TRBD2 identical over 10 bases. V lost 8 bases, J lost 3 bases, and 10 bases stayed unmatched. The CDR3 sequence is 17 residues long. CDR1 and CDR2 (germline): SNHLY, FYNNEI. The CDR3 protein is CASATSGPSVGANVLTF. CDR3 nucleotides: TGTGCCAGCGCGACTAGCGGGCCTTCGGTTGGGGCCAACGTCCTGACTTTC.

This clone has just a few counts. The genes are TRBV9 and TRBJ2-2, with a weak D call TRBD1 (6 bases). The CDR3 has 16 residues. Germline CDR1 reads SGDLS; CDR2 reads YYNGEE. With 3 bases removed from V and 0 bases from J, the gap between germline ends came to 12 bases. In nucleotides, the CDR3 is TGTGCCAGCAGCGCCCACAGGGCCGCGAACACCGGGGAGCTGTTTTTT. It translates to CASSAHRAANTGELFF. Combining the CDR3 with reference TRBV9 and TRBJ2-2 gives the whole variable domain DSGVTQTPKHLITATGQRVTLRCSPRSGDLSVYWYQQSLDQGLQFLIQYYNGEERAKGNILERFSAQQFPDLHSELNLSSLELGDSALYFCASSAHRAANTGELFFGEGSRLTVL.

The chain uses TRBV27 and TRBJ1-2; 7 bases align to TRBD1. This CDR3 spans 17 amino acids. Germline values: CDR1 MNHEY, CDR2 SMNVEV (reference sequence). Trimming cost V 5 bases and J 2 bases; bases outside gene matches: 14. CDR3 in amino acids: CASSTHRGSNENYGYTF. The CDR3 nucleotides are TGTGCCAGCAGTACACACAGGGGCTCCAACGAAAACTATGGCTACACCTTC.

The V gene is TRBV5-1, the J gene TRBJ1-5, with TRBD1 as a possible D gene (5 bases). The germline V and J ends were trimmed by 0 bases and 0 bases, with 10 bases remaining between them. In germline, CDR1 is SGHRS, CDR2 YFSETQ. The CDR3 extends over 16 amino acids. Here the CDR3 DNA reads TGCGCCAGCAGCTTGGCGACAGACCATAGCAATCAGCCCCAGCATTTT. It yields the protein CASSLATDHSNQPQHF.

This clone was seen a few times. V and J are TRBV7-8 and TRBJ2-5, with 8 nucleotides matching TRBD1. Unmatched junction bases numbered 14, after V lost 1 base and J lost 4 bases. Germline loops: CDR1 SGHVS, CDR2 FQNEAQ. This CDR3 spans 18 amino acids. The CDR3 sequence is CASSLVGQATIRGETQYF. The DNA of the CDR3 is TGTGCCAGCAGCTTAGTGGGACAGGCGACGATTAGAGGAGAGACCCAGTACTTC.

The chain joins TRBV4-3 to TRBJ2-2; weak D call: TRBD1 (6 bases). The V end was cut by 3 bases, the J end by 5 bases, with 10 bases between. Germline CDR1 and CDR2: LGHNA and YSLEER. The CDR3 consists of 14 residues. In DNA, the CDR3 is TGCGCCAGCAGCCAGGGGGCGCGTACCGGGGAGCTGTTTTTT. Protein sequence: CASSQGARTGELFF.

The J gene is TRBJ2-5, the V gene TRBV28; 13 bases align to TRBD2. CDR3 length: 20 residues. Per the germline V gene, CDR1 is MDHEN and CDR2 is SYDVKM. Trimming took 6 bases from V and 2 from J; bases not matched to a gene: 18. CDR3 DNA sequence: TGTGCCAGCAGCCTTTTAGTTAGGACTAGCGGGAGAAGTAGGCAAGAGACCCAGTACTTC. This codes for CASSLLVRTSGRSRQETQYF. The full variable domain, its missing parts supplied by reference TRBV28 and TRBJ2-5, is DVKVTQSSRYLVKRTGEKVFLECVQDMDHENMFWYRQDPGLGLRLIYFSYDVKMKEKGDIPEGYSVSREKKERFSLILESASTNQTSMYLCASSLLVRTSGRSRQETQYFGPGTRLLVL.

This clone was recorded a few times. The gene calls are TRBV10-2 and TRBJ1-3, with TRBD1 as a possible D gene (6 bases). This CDR3 comprises 17 residues. Trimming removed 3 bases from V and 0 bases from J, with 15 bases in between. Per germline, CDR1 WSHSY and CDR2 SAAADI. The CDR3: CASSDYQGPNSGNTIYF. The CDR3 nucleotides read TGCGCCAGCAGTGATTATCAGGGGCCAAACTCTGGAAACACCATATATTTT.

The chain is built from TRBV10-2 and TRBJ2-1, with 10 bases fitting TRBD1. The germline CDR1 and CDR2 sequences are WSHSY and SAAADI. The CDR3 runs 15 residues. V was clipped by 8 bases and J by 4 bases; unmatched bases: 8. CDR3 protein: CASYTGTGDYNEQFF. CDR3 nucleotide sequence: TGCGCCAGCTACACCGGGACAGGGGATTACAATGAGCAGTTCTTC.

This clone was detected once. The rearrangement joins TRBV7-2 to TRBJ2-3; 10 nucleotides line up with TRBD1. With V trimmed by 5 bases and J by 5 bases, 16 bases remained unmatched. This CDR3 contains 18 residues. CDR1 is SGHTA and CDR2 is FQGNSA in the germline V gene. The CDR3 DNA is TGTGCCAGCAGCCCCCCCCGGACAGGGGGGCGGATGGGAGATACGCAGTATTTT. Its translation: CASSPPRTGGRMGDTQYF.

The V call is TRBV5-4, the J call TRBJ2-1, with 10 bases lining up with TRBD1. The J segment lost 2 bases and the V segment lost 4 bases, leaving 9 bases of the junction unmatched. The CDR3 is 17 residues long. Germline V gene lookup returns CDR1 SGHNT and CDR2 YYREEE (reference sequence). The CDR3 coding sequence is TGTGCCAGCAGCCTCGCGGGGACAGGGGAGGCCTACAATGAGCAGTTCTTC. It yields the protein CASSLAGTGEAYNEQFF.

This clone was counted between two and nine times. This rearrangement joins TRBV28 to TRBJ2-1, with 15 positions matching TRBD2. The CDR3 totals 18 residues. J gave up 0 bases and V 6 bases, and 6 bases lay outside the gene matches. Germline CDR1 and CDR2: MDHEN and SYDVKM. The CDR3 reads CASRSGLAGGSSYNEQFF. In DNA form, the CDR3 reads TGTGCCAGCAGATCGGGACTAGCGGGAGGTAGCTCCTACAATGAGCAGTTCTTC.

The gene calls are TRBV14 and TRBJ2-1; 8 nucleotides agree with TRBD2. CDR1 and CDR2 from the germline V gene are SGHDN and FVKESK. CDR3 length: 15 residues. Germline trimming cut 1 base from V and 3 bases from J; bases unmatched to any gene: 2. This chain's CDR3 is CASSQVGLVYNEQFF. The CDR3 region has the DNA TGTGCCAGCAGCCAAGTGGGACTAGTCTACAATGAGCAGTTCTTC.

The count of this clone is one. The rearrangement links TRBV9 to TRBJ1-1; no definite D call. The CDR3 runs 17 residues. From germline, CDR1 is SGDLS and CDR2 YYNGEE. V was trimmed by 0 bases and J by 0 bases, leaving 15 bases between them. The CDR3 nucleotides read TGTGCCAGCAGCGTAGGAGGTCCCGATGACTTGAACACTGAAGCTTTCTTT. Translation: CASSVGGPDDLNTEAFF. Supplemented by reference TRBV9 and TRBJ1-1, the full variable domain reads DSGVTQTPKHLITATGQRVTLRCSPRSGDLSVYWYQQSLDQGLQFLIQYYNGEERAKGNILERFSAQQFPDLHSELNLSSLELGDSALYFCASSVGGPDDLNTEAFFGQGTRLTVV.